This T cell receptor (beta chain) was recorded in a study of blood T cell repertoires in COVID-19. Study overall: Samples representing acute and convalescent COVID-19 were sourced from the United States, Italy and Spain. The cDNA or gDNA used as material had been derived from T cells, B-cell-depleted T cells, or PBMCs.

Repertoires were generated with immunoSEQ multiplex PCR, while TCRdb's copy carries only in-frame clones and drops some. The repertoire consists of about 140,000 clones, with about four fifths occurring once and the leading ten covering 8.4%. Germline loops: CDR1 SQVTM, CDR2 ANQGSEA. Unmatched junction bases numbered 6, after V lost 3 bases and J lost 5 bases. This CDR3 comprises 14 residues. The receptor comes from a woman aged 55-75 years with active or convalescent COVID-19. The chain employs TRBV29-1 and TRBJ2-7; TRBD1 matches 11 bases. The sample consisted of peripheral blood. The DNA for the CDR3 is TGCAGCGTTGACTTGGGACAGGGGGTCAACGAGCAGTACTTC. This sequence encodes CSVDLGQGVNEQYF.